A single sample is the source of the 24 T cell receptor beta chains below, sequenced in a study of naive and memory T cell subsets. The beta constant-region primer was an equimolar mix of two oligonucleotides covering TRBC1 and TRBC2. TCRdb ran MiXCR on the UMI-ligation and nested PCR reads and lists one entry per CDR3 protein. The profile covers roughly 21,000 distinct CDR3 sequences, with about 10% appearing a single time and roughly 20% taken by the ten largest. Sequencing was performed on central memory CD8+ T cells from blood. Source of these receptors: a human donor in good health.

This clonotype showed up many times. This sequence joins TRBV5-5 and TRBJ2-5; the D is unclear. The germline V and J ends were trimmed by 3 bases and 3 bases, with 9 bases remaining between them. The CDR3 consists of 13 residues. The germline V gene encodes CDR1 SGHKS and CDR2 YYEKEE (reference sequence). CDR3 residues: CASSCWPEETQYF. CDR3 coding DNA: TGTGCCAGCAGCTGTTGGCCCGAAGAGACCCAGTACTTC. Full variable domain (outside the CDR3, taken from reference TRBV5-5 and TRBJ2-5): DAGVTQSPTHLIKTRGQQVTLRCSPISGHKSVSWYQQVLGQGPQFIFQYYEKEERGRGNFPDRFSARQFPNYSSELNVNALLLGDSALYLCASSCWPEETQYFGPGTRLLVL.

This clonotype was recorded at least ten times. The gene calls are TRBV29-1 and TRBJ1-2; TRBD1 matches 7 bases. This CDR3 region has 12 residues. V trimming: 7 bases; J trimming: 2 bases; junction bases outside the gene matches: 4. Germline V gene lookup returns CDR1 SQVTM and CDR2 ANQGSEA. Here the CDR3 reads CSGKQGNYGYTF. CDR3 DNA: TGCAGCGGGAAACAGGGGAACTATGGCTACACCTTC.

The chain joins TRBV20-1 to TRBJ2-7; TRBD2 matches 13 bases. Per germline, CDR1 DFQATT and CDR2 SNEGSKA (reference sequence). This CDR3 spans 16 amino acids. With 4 bases clipped from V and 3 bases from J, the junction kept 9 bases outside the gene matches. The CDR3 loop reads CSAKRGGTSGNYEQYF. The CDR3 nucleotides are TGCAGTGCTAAGAGGGGCGGGACTAGCGGGAACTACGAGCAGTACTTC.

This clonotype was seen ten or more times. The CDR3 loop is CASSSRRRYTRDRTYNEQFF. The CDR3 region has the DNA TGTGCCAGCAGCTCCCGACGAAGATATACCCGGGACAGAACCTACAATGAGCAGTTCTTC. This chain uses TRBV11-2 with TRBJ2-1, with 7 bases matching TRBD1. This CDR3 comprises 20 residues. Trimming cost V 4 bases and J 2 bases; bases outside gene matches: 20. CDR1 and CDR2 (germline): SGHAT, FQNNGV.

There are many counts of this clonotype. The V and J genes are TRBV4-1 and TRBJ2-7; 9 nucleotides agree with TRBD2. The V segment lost 3 bases and the J segment 3 bases; nucleotides outside the gene matches: 3. The CDR3 spans 14 residues. Germline V CDR1 and CDR2: MGHRA, YSYEKL. The CDR3 nucleotides are TGCGCCAGCAGCCACCGCGGGAGGGACTACGAGCAGTACTTC. Its protein is CASSHRGRDYEQYF.

This chain connects TRBV20-1 to TRBJ1-6, with TRBD1 matching 8 bases. Germline CDR1 DFQATT, CDR2 SNEGSKA (reference sequence). After removal of 2 bases from V and 10 bases from J, the junction contained 13 bases not matched to a gene. CDR3 size: 16 residues. CDR3 in amino acids: CSARLRTGSEVSPLHF. The CDR3 DNA is TGCAGTGCTAGATTGCGGACAGGGTCTGAGGTGTCACCCCTCCACTTT.

This clonotype was observed a few times. V usage is TRBV20-1 and J usage is TRBJ1-5, with D tentatively TRBD1 (6 bases). Deletions cut 5 bases from V and 3 bases from J, with 17 bases between. CDR3 length equals 15 residues. Germline CDR1 and CDR2: DFQATT and SNEGSKA (reference sequence). The CDR3 region has the DNA TGCAGTGCTGGAACTCACAGGGATCCCAATCAGCCCCAGCATTTT. This translates into CSAGTHRDPNQPQHF.

The rearrangement uses TRBV29-1 and TRBJ1-1; tentatively, D is TRBD1 (6 bases). The CDR3 covers 11 residues. V was pared by 5 bases and J by 12 bases, with 16 bases between. Germline CDR1 and CDR2: SQVTM and ANQGSEA. CDR3 in amino acids: CSVLGVQGPFF. In nucleotides, the CDR3 is TGCAGCGTTCTGGGGGTACAGGGCCCTTTCTTT.

There are many counts of this clonotype. V and J are TRBV20-1 and TRBJ1-5, with 7 bases aligning to TRBD1. The junction had 9 bases not matched to a gene; V was cut back by 0 bases and J by 4 bases. Per germline, CDR1 DFQATT and CDR2 SNEGSKA (reference sequence). This CDR3 spans 16 amino acids. CDR3 sequence: CSARDRGGAANQPQHF. The CDR3 coding sequence is TGCAGTGCTAGAGACAGGGGGGGAGCTGCGAATCAGCCCCAGCATTTT.

V and J are TRBV9 and TRBJ2-1, with 7 bases matching TRBD2. V lost 0 bases, J lost 7 bases, and 10 bases stayed unmatched. This CDR3 region has 16 residues. The germline CDR1 and CDR2 sequences are SGDLS and YYNGEE. The CDR3 sequence: CASSVGGGMRGNEQFF. The CDR3 bases are TGTGCCAGCAGCGTAGGGGGGGGGATGAGAGGAAATGAGCAGTTCTTC.

This clonotype was picked up a small number of times. The chain couples TRBV19 to TRBJ1-1; maybe TRBD1 (6 bases). Trimming removed 5 bases at V and 3 bases at J, with 16 bases between. The CDR3 has 15 amino acids. Germline-derived CDR1 and CDR2 are LNHDA and SQIVND (reference sequence). In DNA form, the CDR3 reads TGTGCCAGTAGTCAAGCAGGGGACTCTCACACTGAAGCTTTCTTT. Translating gives CASSQAGDSHTEAFF.

The rearrangement uses TRBV4-1 and TRBJ2-2; 8 bases agree with TRBD2. Trimming took 4 bases from V and 4 from J; bases not matched to a gene: 8. CDR1 MGHRA and CDR2 YSYEKL come from the germline V gene. The CDR3 is 16 residues long. Here the CDR3 reads CASSPALAGTTGELFF. CDR3 nucleotide sequence: TGCGCCAGCAGCCCAGCATTAGCGGGAACCACCGGGGAGCTGTTTTTT.

The sample holds many counts of this clonotype. The CDR3 nucleotides are TGTGCCAGCAGTTTTAGCGGGGGGAGCTCCTACGAGCAGTACTTC. Its protein is CASSFSGGSSYEQYF. V and J are TRBV2 and TRBJ2-7, with 10 bases that match TRBD2. Germline values: CDR1 SNHLY, CDR2 FYNNEI. The CDR3 sequence is 15 residues long. With V trimmed by 5 bases and J by 0 bases, 4 bases remained unmatched. Full variable domain (rest looked up from reference TRBV2 and TRBJ2-7): EPEVTQTPSHQVTQMGQEVILRCVPISNHLYFYWYRQILGQKVEFLVSFYNNEISEKSEIFDDQFSVERPDGSNFTLKIRSTKLEDSAMYFCASSFSGGSSYEQYFGPGTRLTVT.

A few counts support this clonotype. This rearrangement joins TRBV6-2 or TRBV6-3 to TRBJ2-1, with 15 bases identical to TRBD2. Germline V gives CDR1 MNHEY, CDR2 SVGEGT. CDR3 size: 17 residues. V was clipped by 6 bases and J by 6 bases; unmatched bases: 9. CDR3 protein: CASRGLAGGRGANEQFF. CDR3 in DNA: TGTGCCAGCAGGGGACTAGCGGGAGGAAGGGGTGCCAATGAGCAGTTCTTC.

V is TRBV6-5 and J is TRBJ2-5, with 14 bases lining up with TRBD2. J lost 6 bases, V lost 5 bases, and 8 bases had no gene match. Germline CDR1 is MNHEY and CDR2 is SVGAGI. This CDR3 has 16 amino acids. CDR3 bases: TGTGCCAGCAGTCCCGGGACTAGCGGGGGTCGGAAGACCCAGTACTTC. It yields the protein CASSPGTSGGRKTQYF.

The chain is built from TRBV7-9 and TRBJ2-3, with a tentative D call TRBD1 (6 bases). This CDR3 has 14 amino acids. Germline V gene data show CDR1 as SEHNR and CDR2 as FQNEAQ (reference sequence). V was pared by 1 base and J by 4 bases, with 9 bases between. The CDR3 here is CASSLEQGADTQYF. In DNA, the CDR3 is TGTGCCAGCAGCTTAGAACAGGGTGCAGATACGCAGTATTTT.

In this sample, this clonotype turned up many times. It may be a read error: a sequence one base away is much more abundant. The chain carries TRBV5-5 and TRBJ1-2; TRBD1 is a possible D gene (5 bases). The CDR3 is 13 residues long. V was shortened by 3 bases and J by 6 bases, with 12 bases between the two germline ends. Germline lookup yields CDR1 SGHKS and CDR2 YYEKEE (reference sequence). CDR3 sequence reads: CASSWAGWDGYTF. CDR3 nucleotides: TGTGCCAGCAGCTGGGCAGGGTGGGATGGCTACACCTTC.

In regard to this clonotype: Since a much larger clone is just one base distant, this may be a read error. The DNA for the CDR3 is TGTGCCAGCAGCGGTAGCGAGTCGGGACTAGCGTGCCACGAGCAGTACTTC. Translation: CASSGSESGLACHEQYF. The V call is TRBV7-9, the J call TRBJ2-7; 10 positions agree with TRBD2. This CDR3 is 17 amino acids long. CDR1 and CDR2 (germline): SEHNR, FQNEAQ (reference sequence). The V gene end was trimmed by 5 bases and the J gene end by 5 bases; junction bases not matched to a gene: 15.

This clonotype came up many times. A read error may explain this, as a much larger clone is one base away. The chain combines TRBV9 with TRBJ1-1; D remains unclear. The V end lost 0 bases, the J end lost 3 bases, and 12 bases lay between the germline ends. Germline V gene data show CDR1 as SGDLS and CDR2 as YYNGEE. The CDR3 runs 15 residues. CDR3 in DNA: TGTGCCAGCAGCGTAGATGGAGTGGTGGACACTGAAGCTTTCTTT. It encodes CASSVDGVVDTEAFF.

In its sample, this clonotype was seen many times. The V call is TRBV13, the J call TRBJ1-5; D is uncertain. V dropped 0 bases and J dropped 4 bases, with 7 bases sitting between them. Germline V gives CDR1 PRHDT, CDR2 FYEKMQ (reference sequence). The CDR3 is 14 residues long. The CDR3 nucleotides are TGTGCCAGCAGCTTAGGGCTGGAGAATCAGCCCCAGCATTTT. Protein sequence: CASSLGLENQPQHF. The variable domain in full, completed from reference TRBV13 and TRBJ1-5, reads AAGVIQSPRHLIKEKRETATLKCYPIPRHDTVYWYQQGPGQDPQFLISFYEKMQSDKGSIPDRFSAQQFSDYHSELNMSSLELGDSALYFCASSLGLENQPQHFGDGTRLSIL.

The chain recombines TRBV7-9 with TRBJ2-7; 12 bases align to TRBD2. Germline CDR1 is SEHNR and CDR2 is FQNEAQ (reference sequence). This CDR3 comprises 17 residues. V trimming: 1 base; J trimming: 3 bases; junction bases outside the gene matches: 7. The CDR3 protein is CASSLGGLGLAGYEQYF. The DNA of the CDR3 is TGTGCCAGCAGCTTAGGTGGCTTGGGACTAGCGGGCTACGAGCAGTACTTC.

This clonotype has just a few counts. This sequence joins TRBV19 and TRBJ2-7; no reliable D call. Trimming stripped 5 bases from V and 0 bases from J, with 14 bases between. CDR1 and CDR2 from the germline V gene are LNHDA and SQIVND (reference sequence). CDR3 length: 15 amino acids. The CDR3 bases are TGTGCCAGTAGTGTCGGGCCTCGCAACTCCTACGAGCAGTACTTC. It specifies CASSVGPRNSYEQYF.

The genes are TRBV19 and TRBJ2-4; perhaps TRBD1 as D (5 bases). Trimming left V 9 bases short and J 7 bases short, with 16 bases between. Germline V CDR1 and CDR2: LNHDA, SQIVND (reference sequence). The CDR3 sequence is 13 residues long. The CDR3 protein is CASSWTSPNIQYF. The CDR3 region has the DNA TGTGCCAGCTCTTGGACAAGCCCCAACATTCAGTACTTC.

This clonotype was seen ten or more times. The DNA for the CDR3 is TGTGCCAGCAGCGTTTCAGACAGGGCTAATGAAAAACTGTTTTTT. This gives the protein CASSVSDRANEKLFF. The V call is TRBV5-4, the J call TRBJ1-4, with 7 bases aligning to TRBD1. Germline loops: CDR1 SGHNT, CDR2 YYREEE (reference sequence). J gave up 3 bases and V 4 bases, and 6 bases lay outside the gene matches. The CDR3 sequence is 15 residues long.